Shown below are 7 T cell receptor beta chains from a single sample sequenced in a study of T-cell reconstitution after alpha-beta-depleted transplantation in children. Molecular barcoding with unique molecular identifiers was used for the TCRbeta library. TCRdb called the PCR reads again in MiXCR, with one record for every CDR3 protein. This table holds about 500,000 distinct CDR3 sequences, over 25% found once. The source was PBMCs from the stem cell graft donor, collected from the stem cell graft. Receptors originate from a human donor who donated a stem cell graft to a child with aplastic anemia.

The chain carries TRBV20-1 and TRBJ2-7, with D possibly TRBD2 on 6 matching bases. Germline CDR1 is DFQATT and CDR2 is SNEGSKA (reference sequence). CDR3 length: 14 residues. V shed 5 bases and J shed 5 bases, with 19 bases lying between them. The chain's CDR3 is CSAPLLGERDEQYF. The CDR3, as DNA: TGCAGTGCTCCCCTCTTGGGGGAGCGGGACGAGCAGTACTTC.

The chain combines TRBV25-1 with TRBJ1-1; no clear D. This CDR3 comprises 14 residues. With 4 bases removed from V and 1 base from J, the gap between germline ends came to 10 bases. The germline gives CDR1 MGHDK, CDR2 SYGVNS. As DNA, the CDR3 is TGTGCCAGCAGTGCCCCAACTGGGAACACTGAAGCTTTCTTT. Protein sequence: CASSAPTGNTEAFF. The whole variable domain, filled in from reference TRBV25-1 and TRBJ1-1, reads EADIYQTPRYLVIGTGKKITLECSQTMGHDKMYWYQQDPGMELHLIHYSYGVNSTEKGDLSSESTVSRIRTEHFPLTLESARPSHTSQYLCASSAPTGNTEAFFGQGTRLTVV.

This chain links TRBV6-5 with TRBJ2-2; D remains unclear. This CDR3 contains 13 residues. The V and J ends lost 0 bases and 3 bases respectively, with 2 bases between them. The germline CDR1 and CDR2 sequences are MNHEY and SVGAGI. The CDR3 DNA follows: TGTGCCAGCAGTTACTCACACACCGGGGAGCTGTTTTTT. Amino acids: CASSYSHTGELFF.

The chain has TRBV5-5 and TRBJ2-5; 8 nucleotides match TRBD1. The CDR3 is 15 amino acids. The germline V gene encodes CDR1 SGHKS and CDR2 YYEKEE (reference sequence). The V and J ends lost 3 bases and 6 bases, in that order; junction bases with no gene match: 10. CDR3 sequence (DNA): TGTGCCAGCAGCTCACTGACAGGGGCTAAGAAGACCCAGTACTTC. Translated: CASSSLTGAKKTQYF.

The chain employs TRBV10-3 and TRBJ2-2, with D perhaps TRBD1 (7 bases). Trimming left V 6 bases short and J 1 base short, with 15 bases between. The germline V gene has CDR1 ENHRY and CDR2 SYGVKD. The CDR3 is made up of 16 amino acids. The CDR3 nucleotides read TGTGCCATCAGCCCAGGGGGGACAGAGAACACCGGGGAGCTGTTTTTT. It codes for CAISPGGTENTGELFF.

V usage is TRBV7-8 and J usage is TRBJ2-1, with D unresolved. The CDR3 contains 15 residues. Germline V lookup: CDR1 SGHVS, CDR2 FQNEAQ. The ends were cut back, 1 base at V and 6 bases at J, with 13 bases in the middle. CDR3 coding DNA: TGTGCCAGCAGCTTAGACGTGCCTAAGTTCAATGAGCAGTTCTTC. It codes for CASSLDVPKFNEQFF.

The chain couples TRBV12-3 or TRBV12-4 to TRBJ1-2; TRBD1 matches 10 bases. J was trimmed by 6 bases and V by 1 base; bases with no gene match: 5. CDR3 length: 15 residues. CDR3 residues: CASSLGQGASDGYTF. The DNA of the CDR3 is TGTGCCAGCAGTTTAGGACAGGGGGCCTCCGATGGCTACACCTTC.